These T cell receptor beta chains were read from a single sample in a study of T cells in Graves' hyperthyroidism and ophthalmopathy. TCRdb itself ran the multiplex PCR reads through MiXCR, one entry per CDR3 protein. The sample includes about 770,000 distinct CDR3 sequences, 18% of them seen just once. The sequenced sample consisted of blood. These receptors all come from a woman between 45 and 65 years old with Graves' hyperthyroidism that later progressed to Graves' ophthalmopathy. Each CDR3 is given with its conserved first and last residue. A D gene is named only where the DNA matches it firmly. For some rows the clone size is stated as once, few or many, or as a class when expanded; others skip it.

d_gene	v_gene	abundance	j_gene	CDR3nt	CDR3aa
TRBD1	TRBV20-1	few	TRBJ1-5	TGCAGTGCCCGAACCTCCGGGACAGGGGGCAATCAGCCCCAGCATTTT	CSARTSGTGGNQPQHF
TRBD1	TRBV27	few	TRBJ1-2	TGTGCCAGCAGTTCCCTTGGGACAGGGGAGGATGGCTACACCTTC	CASSSLGTGEDGYTF
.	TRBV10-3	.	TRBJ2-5	TGTGCCATCAGGAGCTCGGACGGCGAGACCCAGTACTTC	CAIRSSDGETQYF
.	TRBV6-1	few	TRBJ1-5	TGTGCCAGCAGTGCTAGGGGGTACCCTTATAGCAATCAGCCCCAGCATTTT	CASSARGYPYSNQPQHF
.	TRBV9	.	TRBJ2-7	TGTGCCAGCAGCGTTGGATTCCCCGTGGGGGCCTCCTACGAGCAGTACTTC	CASSVGFPVGASYEQYF
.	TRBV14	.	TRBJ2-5	TGTGCCAGCAGCTCAGGATGGGTGAGGGAGACCCAGTACTTC	CASSSGWVRETQYF
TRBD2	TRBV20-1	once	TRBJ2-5	TGCAGTGCTAATACTCCCTTTAGCGGGGAAAGCCAAGAGACCCAGTACTTC	CSANTPFSGESQETQYF
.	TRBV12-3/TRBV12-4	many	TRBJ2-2	TGTGCCACCCTTCCCGGAGGGAACACCGGGGAGCTGTTTTTT	CATLPGGNTGELFF
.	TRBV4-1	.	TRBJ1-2	TGCGCCAGCAGCCAACCCCGGGGGGGCTATGGCTACACCTTC	CASSQPRGGYGYTF
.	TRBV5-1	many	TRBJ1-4	TGTGCCAGCAGCTTCGGGCAGGGTAGAGAAAAACTGTTTTTT	CASSFGQGREKLFF
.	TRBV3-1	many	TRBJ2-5	TGTGCCAGCAGGCTAGCGGAGACCCAGTACTTC	CASRLAETQYF
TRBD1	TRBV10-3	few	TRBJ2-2	TGTGCCATCAGAACAGGGGGCGGGTCCGGGGAGCTGTTTTTT	CAIRTGGGSGELFF
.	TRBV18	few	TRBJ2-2	TGTGCCAGCTCTTACGACAGGTTTACGAACACCGGGGAGCTGTTTTTT	CASSYDRFTNTGELFF
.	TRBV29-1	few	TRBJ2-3	TGCAGCGTATTATCCACAGATACGCAGTATTTT	CSVLSTDTQYF
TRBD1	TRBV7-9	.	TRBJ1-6	TGTGCCAGCAGCGACCGGACAGGGAAGTATTCACCCCTCCACTTT	CASSDRTGKYSPLHF
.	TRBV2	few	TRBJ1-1	TGTGCCAGCAGGGACGTAGGAAATAGGGTCAACACTGAAGCTTTCTTT	CASRDVGNRVNTEAFF
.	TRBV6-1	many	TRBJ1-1	TGTGCCAGCAGTTCTGCGTGGAACACTGAAGCTTTCTTT	CASSSAWNTEAFF
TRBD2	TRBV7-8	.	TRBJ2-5	TGTGCCAGCAGCGCGCAACCGGGACTAGCGGGAACCACCGGGGAGACCCAGTACTTC	CASSAQPGLAGTTGETQYF
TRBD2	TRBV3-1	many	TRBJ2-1	TGTGCCAGCAGCCAAGAGCTAGCGGGGAGTCTATTATACAATGAGCAGTTCTTC	CASSQELAGSLLYNEQFF
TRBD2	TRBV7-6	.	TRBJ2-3	TGTGCCAGCAGCTCCTCAGCGGGGGGCACAGATACGCAGTATTTT	CASSSSAGGTDTQYF
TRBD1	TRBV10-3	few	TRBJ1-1	TGTGCCATCAGAACTTCGCCGGGACAGGGGGCTCCTGAAGCTTTCTTT	CAIRTSPGQGAPEAFF
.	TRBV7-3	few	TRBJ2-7	TGTGCCAGCAGCTTCAACGCAGGGGGGAACTACGAGCAGTACTTC	CASSFNAGGNYEQYF
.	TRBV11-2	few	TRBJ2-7	TGTGCCAGCAGCTTAGAGTCGCCTCCCTCCTACGAGCAGTACTTC	CASSLESPPSYEQYF
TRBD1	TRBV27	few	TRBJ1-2	TGTGCCAGCAGTTTAAGTATCGGGACAGGGGGCTATGGCTACACCTTC	CASSLSIGTGGYGYTF
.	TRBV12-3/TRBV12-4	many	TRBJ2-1	TGTGCCAGCAGGGATTCGCTCTACAATGAGCAGTTCTTC	CASRDSLYNEQFF
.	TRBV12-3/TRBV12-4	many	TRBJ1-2	TGTGCCAGCAGTTTATTACAGGATGGCTACACCTTC	CASSLLQDGYTF
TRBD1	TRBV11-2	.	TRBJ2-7	TGTGCCAGCAGCTTAATTGCGGGGACAGGGCGCGCCTACGAGCAGTACTTC	CASSLIAGTGRAYEQYF
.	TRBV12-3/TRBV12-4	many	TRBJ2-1	TGTGCCAGCAGTTTAGGTCAGGGCGAGGGCAATGAGCAGTTCTTC	CASSLGQGEGNEQFF
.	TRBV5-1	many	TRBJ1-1	TGCGCCAGCAGCTTGTCACAGAGCACTGAAGCTTTCTTT	CASSLSQSTEAFF
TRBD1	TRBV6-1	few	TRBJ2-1	TGTGCCAGCAGGGGGACAGGACGTCTCAATGAGCAGTTCTTC	CASRGTGRLNEQFF
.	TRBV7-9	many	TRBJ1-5	TGTGCCAGCAGCCCCGGCGGCCGTAGCAATCAGCCCCAGCATTTT	CASSPGGRSNQPQHF
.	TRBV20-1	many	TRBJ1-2	TGCAGTGCCACCCCCCAGGAGAACTATGGCTACACCTTC	CSATPQENYGYTF
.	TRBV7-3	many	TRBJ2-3	TGTGCCAGCAGCTTACGTCCACTAGCTGCAGGCACAGATACGCAGTATTTT	CASSLRPLAAGTDTQYF
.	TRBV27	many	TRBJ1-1	TGTGCCTCGTCGTCCGGGAGATTTGGCACTGAAGCTTTCTTT	CASSSGRFGTEAFF
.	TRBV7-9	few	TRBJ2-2	TGTGCCAGCAGCTTAGCTCTCCAGAACACCGGGGAGCTGTTTTTT	CASSLALQNTGELFF
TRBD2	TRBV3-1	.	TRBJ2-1	TGTGCCAGCAGCCAAGACCGGACGGGGGGGATGGATAAGCAGTTCTTC	CASSQDRTGGMDKQFF
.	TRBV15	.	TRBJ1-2	TGTGCCACCAGCAATGCTAACTATGGCTACACCTTC	CATSNANYGYTF
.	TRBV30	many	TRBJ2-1	TGTGCCTGGAGTGTATCCGAAAACAATGAGCAGTTCTTC	CAWSVSENNEQFF
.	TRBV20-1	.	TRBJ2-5	TGCAGTGCTAGACACAGGGTGGAGACCCAGTACTTC	CSARHRVETQYF
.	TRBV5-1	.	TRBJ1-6	TGCGCCAGCAGCTCTGAGGGGGGCAGAAATTCACCCCTCCACTTT	CASSSEGGRNSPLHF
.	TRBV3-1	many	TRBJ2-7	TGTGCCAGCAGCCAAGAAGCAGGACCGAACCCCTACGAGCAGTACTTC	CASSQEAGPNPYEQYF
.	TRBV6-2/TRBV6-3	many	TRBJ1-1	TGTGCCAGCAGTTACTTTCGACAGCAAGTGAACACTGAAGCTTTCTTT	CASSYFRQQVNTEAFF
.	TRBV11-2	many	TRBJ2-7	TGTGCCAGCAGCCGTCCCCCTTCCTACGAGCAGTACTTC	CASSRPPSYEQYF
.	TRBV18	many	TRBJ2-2	TGTGCCAGCTCACCAGCTGAAGGGTCAACCGGGGAGCTGTTTTTT	CASSPAEGSTGELFF
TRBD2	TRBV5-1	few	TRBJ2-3	TGCGCCAGCGGCTTTCTGGGACTAGCGGGGGAACATACGCAGTATTTT	CASGFLGLAGEHTQYF
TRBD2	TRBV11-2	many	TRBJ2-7	TGTGCCAGCAGCCCCTTTGAGGGGAGGGGCGAGCAGTACTTC	CASSPFEGRGEQYF
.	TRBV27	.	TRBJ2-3	TGTGCCAGCAGTTTACGGAGACAGGTAGGAGATACGCAGTATTTT	CASSLRRQVGDTQYF
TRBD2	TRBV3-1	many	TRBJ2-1	TGTGCCAGCAGCCAAAACGCGGCGGGGGTTAATGAGCAGTTCTTC	CASSQNAAGVNEQFF
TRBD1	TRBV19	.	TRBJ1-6	TGTGCCAGTAGTACGACAGGGGGCGCGGATTCACCCCTCCACTTT	CASSTTGGADSPLHF
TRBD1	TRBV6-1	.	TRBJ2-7	TGTGCCAGCAGTTATGGGGACAGGGAGTACGAGCAGTACTTC	CASSYGDREYEQYF
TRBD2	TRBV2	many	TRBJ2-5	TGTGCCAGCAAACCGGGACTAGCGTTCTGGGAGACCCAGTACTTC	CASKPGLAFWETQYF
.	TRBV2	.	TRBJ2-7	TGTGCCAGCAGACTATTCTCCTACGAGCAGTACTTC	CASRLFSYEQYF
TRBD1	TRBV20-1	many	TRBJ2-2	TGCAGTGCAACGGGACAGAGAAACACCGGGGAGCTGTTTTTT	CSATGQRNTGELFF
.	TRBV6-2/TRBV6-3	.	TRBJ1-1	TGTGCCAGCAGTTCCGGCGGGTTAGGGGTGAACACTGAAGCTTTCTTT	CASSSGGLGVNTEAFF
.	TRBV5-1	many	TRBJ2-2	TGCGCCAGCAGCTTCGAAGTGAACACCGGGGAGCTGTTTTTT	CASSFEVNTGELFF